The sample holds a few counts of the clone carrying this T cell receptor (beta chain). The V gene lost 6 bases and the J gene lost 7 bases, with 10 bases spanning the gap. CDR3 size: 12 residues. The germline V gene encodes CDR1 SGHTA and CDR2 FQGNSA. CD25-based Treg depletion was applied to purified naive CD4+ T cells. TCRdb re-analysed the 5' RACE reads in MiXCR, keeping a single row per CDR3 protein. This sample has tens of thousands of distinct CDR3 sequences; under 30% occur once, and the top ten carry 3.7%. This chain uses TRBV7-2 with TRBJ1-3; no clear D gene. Input material: naive CD4+ T cells sorted from a lymph node. Regarding subset: naive CD4+ T cells, CD4+CD45RA+CD25-. The origin of this receptor is a female donor with breast cancer. The CDR3 region is CASSPSRNTIYF. The CDR3 nucleotides read TGTGCCAGCAGTCCAAGCCGGAACACCATATATTTT.